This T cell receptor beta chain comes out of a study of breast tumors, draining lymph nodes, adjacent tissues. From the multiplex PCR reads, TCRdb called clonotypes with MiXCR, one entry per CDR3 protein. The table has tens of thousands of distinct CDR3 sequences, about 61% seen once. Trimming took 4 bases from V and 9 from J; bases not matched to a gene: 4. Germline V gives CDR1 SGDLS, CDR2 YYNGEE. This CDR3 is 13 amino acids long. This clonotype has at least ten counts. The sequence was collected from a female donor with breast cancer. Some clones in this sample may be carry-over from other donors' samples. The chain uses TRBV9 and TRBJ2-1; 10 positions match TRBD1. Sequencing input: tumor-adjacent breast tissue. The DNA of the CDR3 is TGTGCCAGCAGCTTTCGACAGGGGGCTGAGCAGTTCTTC. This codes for CASSFRQGAEQFF.